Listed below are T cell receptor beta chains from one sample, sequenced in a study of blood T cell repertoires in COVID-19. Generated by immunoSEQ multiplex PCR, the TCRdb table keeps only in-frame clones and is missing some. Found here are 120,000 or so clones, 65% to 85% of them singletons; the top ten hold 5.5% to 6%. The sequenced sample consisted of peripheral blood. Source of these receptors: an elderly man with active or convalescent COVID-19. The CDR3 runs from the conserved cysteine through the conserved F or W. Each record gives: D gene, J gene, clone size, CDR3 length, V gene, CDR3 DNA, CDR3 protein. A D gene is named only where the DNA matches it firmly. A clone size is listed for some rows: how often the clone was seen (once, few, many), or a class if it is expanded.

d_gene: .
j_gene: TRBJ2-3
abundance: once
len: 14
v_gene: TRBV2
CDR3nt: TGTGCCAGCAGTGGGGACATTAGCACAGATACGCAGTATTTT
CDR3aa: CASSGDISTDTQYF

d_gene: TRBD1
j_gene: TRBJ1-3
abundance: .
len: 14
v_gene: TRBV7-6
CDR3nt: TGTGCCAGCAGCTTAGGGACAGGGAGAAACACCATATATTTT
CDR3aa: CASSLGTGRNTIYF

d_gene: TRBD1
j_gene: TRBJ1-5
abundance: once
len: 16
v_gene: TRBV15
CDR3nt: TGTGCCACCAGCAGAGGTGACAGGGGACGCGATCAGCCCCAGCATTTT
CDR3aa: CATSRGDRGRDQPQHF

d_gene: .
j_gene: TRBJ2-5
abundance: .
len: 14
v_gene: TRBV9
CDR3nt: TGTGCCAGCTCGTCGACAGGCGCCCGGGGGACCCAGTACTTC
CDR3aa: CASSSTGARGTQYF

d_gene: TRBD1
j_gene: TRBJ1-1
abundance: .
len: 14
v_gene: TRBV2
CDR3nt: TGTGCCAGCAGTGCAGAGACAGGGGGAACTGAAGCTTTCTTT
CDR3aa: CASSAETGGTEAFF

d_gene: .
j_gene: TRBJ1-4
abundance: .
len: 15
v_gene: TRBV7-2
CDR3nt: TGTGCCAGCAGCCAGGGGATTTTGTTGGATGGAAAACTGTTTTTT
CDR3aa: CASSQGILLDGKLFF

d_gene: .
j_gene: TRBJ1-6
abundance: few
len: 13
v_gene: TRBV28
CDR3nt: TGTGCCAGCAGGGGCCCCTCAAATTCACCCCTCCACTTT
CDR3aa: CASRGPSNSPLHF

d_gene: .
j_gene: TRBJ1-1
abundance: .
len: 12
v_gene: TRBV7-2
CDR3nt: TGTGCCAGCAGCCCTCAGCCAGGAGGAGCTTTCTTT
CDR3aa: CASSPQPGGAFF

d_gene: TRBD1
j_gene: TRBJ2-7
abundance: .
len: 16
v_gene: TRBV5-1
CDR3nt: TGCGCCAGCAGCTTGGGACCGGGACAGGGGGGCCGGGAGCAGTACTTC
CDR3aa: CASSLGPGQGGREQYF

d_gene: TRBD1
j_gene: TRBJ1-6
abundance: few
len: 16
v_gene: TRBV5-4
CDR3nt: TGTGCCAGCAGCGAGGGACAGTTTGGCCCGAATTCACCCCTCCACTTT
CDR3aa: CASSEGQFGPNSPLHF

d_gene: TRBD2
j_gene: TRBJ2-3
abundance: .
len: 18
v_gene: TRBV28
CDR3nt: TGTGCCAGCAGTTTATTCCCTAGCGGGGTTAATGTTGCAGATACGCAGTATTTT
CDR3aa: CASSLFPSGVNVADTQYF

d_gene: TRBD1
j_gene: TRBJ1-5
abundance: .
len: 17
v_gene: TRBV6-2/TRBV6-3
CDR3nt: TGTGCCAGCAGTTACTCCCGGGACAGCTATAGCAATCAGCCCCAGCATTTT
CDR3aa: CASSYSRDSYSNQPQHF

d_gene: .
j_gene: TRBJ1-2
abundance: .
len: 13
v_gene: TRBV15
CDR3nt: TGTGCCACCAGCAGAGGTTCAGGTTGGGGCTACACCTTC
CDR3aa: CATSRGSGWGYTF

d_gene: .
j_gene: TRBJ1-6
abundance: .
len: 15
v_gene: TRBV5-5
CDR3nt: TGTGCCAGCGGGATGACCGACAGCTATAATTCACCCCTCCACTTT
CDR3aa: CASGMTDSYNSPLHF

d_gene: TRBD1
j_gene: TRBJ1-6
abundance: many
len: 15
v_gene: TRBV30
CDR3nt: TGTGCCTGTAGAGAAAGGGACAGGGTAGGATCACCCCTCCACTTT
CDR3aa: CACRERDRVGSPLHF

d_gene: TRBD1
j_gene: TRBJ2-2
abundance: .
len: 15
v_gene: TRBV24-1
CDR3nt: TGTGCCACCAGTGCTACAGGGGAGAACACCGGGGAGCTGTTTTTT
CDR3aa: CATSATGENTGELFF

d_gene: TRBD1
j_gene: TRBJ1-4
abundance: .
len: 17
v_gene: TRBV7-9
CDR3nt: TGTGCCAGCAGTTCCGGGACAGGGGGCTTAGGCAGGGAAAAACTGTTTTTT
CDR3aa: CASSSGTGGLGREKLFF

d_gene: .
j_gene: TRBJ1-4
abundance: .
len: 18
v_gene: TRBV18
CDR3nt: TGTGCCAGCTCACCTAACCTGTTGGGACTCCAACCGGGGGAAAAACTGTTTTTT
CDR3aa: CASSPNLLGLQPGEKLFF

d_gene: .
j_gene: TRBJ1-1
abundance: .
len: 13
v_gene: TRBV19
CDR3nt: TGTGCCAGTAGTATATTGGGGAGCACTGAAGCTTTCTTT
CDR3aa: CASSILGSTEAFF

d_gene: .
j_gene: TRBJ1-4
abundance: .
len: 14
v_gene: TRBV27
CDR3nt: TGTGCCAGCAGCGGGGGAAGGGATAATGAAAAACTGTTTTTT
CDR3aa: CASSGGRDNEKLFF

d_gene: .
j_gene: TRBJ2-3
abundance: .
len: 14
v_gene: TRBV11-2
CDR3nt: TGTGCCAGCAGCTTGACTCTTCGCACAGATACGCAGTATTTT
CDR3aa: CASSLTLRTDTQYF

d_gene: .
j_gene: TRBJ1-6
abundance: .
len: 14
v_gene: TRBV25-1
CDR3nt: TGTGCCAGCAGGGGATCGAGGAGGGATTCACCCCTCCACTTT
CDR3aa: CASRGSRRDSPLHF

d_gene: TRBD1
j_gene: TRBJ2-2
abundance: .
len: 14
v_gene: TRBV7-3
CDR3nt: TGTGCCAGCAGCCAGGGGGCGGGCACCGGGGAGCTGTTTTTT
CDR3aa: CASSQGAGTGELFF

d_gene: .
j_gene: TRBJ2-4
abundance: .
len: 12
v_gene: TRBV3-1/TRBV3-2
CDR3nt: TGTGCCAGCAGCCCCGGGACATCGGCGTTTTACTTC
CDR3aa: CASSPGTSAFYF

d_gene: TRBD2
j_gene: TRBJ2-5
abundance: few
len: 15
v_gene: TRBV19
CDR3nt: TGTGCCAGTAGTATAGGCGGGGGGGCCCGAGAGACCCAGTACTTC
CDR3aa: CASSIGGGARETQYF